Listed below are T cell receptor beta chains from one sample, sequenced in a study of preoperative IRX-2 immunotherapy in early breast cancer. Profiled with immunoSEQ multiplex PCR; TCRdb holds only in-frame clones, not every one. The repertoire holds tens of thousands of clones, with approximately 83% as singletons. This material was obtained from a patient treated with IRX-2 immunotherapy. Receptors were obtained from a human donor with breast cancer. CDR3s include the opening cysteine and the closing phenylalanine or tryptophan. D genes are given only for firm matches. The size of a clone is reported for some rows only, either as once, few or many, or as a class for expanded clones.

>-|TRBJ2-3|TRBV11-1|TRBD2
TGTGCCAGCAGTCCGGACGGGGGAGGGGTGGGGACAGATACGCAGTATTTT
CASSPDGGGVGTDTQYF
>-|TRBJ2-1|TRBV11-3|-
TGTGCCAGCAGCTCCCCCAGGACTGGGAGCTCCTACAATGAGCAGTTCTTC
CASSSPRTGSSYNEQFF
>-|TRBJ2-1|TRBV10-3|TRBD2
TGTGCCATCAGTGAGTCCCCAGGGACTAGCGGGAGGTCCTACAATGAGCAGTTCTTC
CAISESPGTSGRSYNEQFF
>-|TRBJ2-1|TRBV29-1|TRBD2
TGCAGCGTTGTAGTGCGGGAGGGCCGGTGGCATGAGCAGTTCTTC
CSVVVREGRWHEQFF
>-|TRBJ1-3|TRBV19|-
TGTGCCAGTAGTCCGCGGCCTTTACGGCTACAGGGAAACACCATATATTTT
CASSPRPLRLQGNTIYF
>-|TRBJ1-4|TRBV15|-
TGTGCCACCAGCGGGTCCGGGAGCCGGATCGAAAAACTGTTTTTT
CATSGSGSRIEKLFF
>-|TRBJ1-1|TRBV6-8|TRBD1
TGTGCCAGCAGTGGAACGACAGGGCACACTGAAGCTTTCTTT
CASSGTTGHTEAFF
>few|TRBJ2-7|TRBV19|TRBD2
TGTGCCAGTAGTTCACGGAGCGGGGTCTCCTACGAGCAGTACTTC
CASSSRSGVSYEQYF
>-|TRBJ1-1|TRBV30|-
TGTGCCTGGAGTTGGGGTGGCACTGAAGCTTTCTTT
CAWSWGGTEAFF
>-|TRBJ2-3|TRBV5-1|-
TGCGCCAGCAGCTTGGTAGGGTTCCGCACAGATACGCAGTATTTT
CASSLVGFRTDTQYF
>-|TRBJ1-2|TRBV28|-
TGTGCCAGCAGTTTAGGCGGGATATATAACTATGGCTACACCTTC
CASSLGGIYNYGYTF
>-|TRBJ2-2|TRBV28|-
TGTGCCAGCCTTTTGTCGAACACCGGGGAGCTGTTTTTT
CASLLSNTGELFF
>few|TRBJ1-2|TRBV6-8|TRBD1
TGTGCCAGCGGAAAGGGACAGGGTCGCATCTACACCTTC
CASGKGQGRIYTF
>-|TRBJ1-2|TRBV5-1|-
TGCGCCAGCAGCTTGGACAGTCGGAGCTATGGCTACACCTTC
CASSLDSRSYGYTF
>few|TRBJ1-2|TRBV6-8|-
TGTGCCAGCAGGGGGCCAGGGGTTGGCTACACCTTC
CASRGPGVGYTF
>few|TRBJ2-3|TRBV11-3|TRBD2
TGTGCCAGCAGCCACGTAGCGGGAGGGGGAGGAGATACGCAGTATTTT
CASSHVAGGGGDTQYF
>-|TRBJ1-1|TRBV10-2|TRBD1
TGCGCCAGCAGGACAGGGCGGGTTGTGAGCGAAGCTTTCTTT
CASRTGRVVSEAFF
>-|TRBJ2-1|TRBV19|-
TGTGCCAGTAGTATGGGGAGCAATGAGCAGTTCTTC
CASSMGSNEQFF
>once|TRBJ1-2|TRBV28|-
TGTGCCAGCAGTTTGCCAAGCCGGGGGGGCTACACCTTC
CASSLPSRGGYTF
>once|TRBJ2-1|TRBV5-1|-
TGCGCCAGCAGCTTAGACGGACTATTCCCAGTCAATGAGCAGTTCTTC
CASSLDGLFPVNEQFF
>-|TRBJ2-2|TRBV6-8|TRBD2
TGTGCCATCAGCCTCGGACTAGCGGACACCGGGGAGCTGTTTTTT
CAISLGLADTGELFF
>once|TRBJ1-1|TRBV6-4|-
TGTGCCAGCAGTAAATGGGGGTCTCCTGAAGCTTTCTTT
CASSKWGSPEAFF
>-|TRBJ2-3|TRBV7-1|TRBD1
TGTGCCAGCAGCCGACAGGGTTCAGATACGCAGTATTTT
CASSRQGSDTQYF
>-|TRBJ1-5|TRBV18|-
TGTGCCAGCTCACCGATCGGGGGGCGAGGTTCCGGACAGCCCCAGCATTTT
CASSPIGGRGSGQPQHF
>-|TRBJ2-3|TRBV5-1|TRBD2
TGCGCCAGCAGCTTTAGCGGGAGGATAGATACGCAGTATTTT
CASSFSGRIDTQYF
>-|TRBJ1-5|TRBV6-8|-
TGTGCCAGCAGTGTTCTCCCCGGAGTGGCCCAGCATTTT
CASSVLPGVAQHF
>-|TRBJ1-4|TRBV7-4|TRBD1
TGTGCCAGCAGCTTAGAACTGGGGACAGGGTGGGAAAAACTGTTTTTT
CASSLELGTGWEKLFF
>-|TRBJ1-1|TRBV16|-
TGTGCCAGCAGCCAATCGAGGCAGAACACTGAAGCTTTCTTT
CASSQSRQNTEAFF
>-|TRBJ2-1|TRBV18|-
TGTGCCAGCTCACCAGGTGAGCTGGAGCAGTTCTTC
CASSPGELEQFF
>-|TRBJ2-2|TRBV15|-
TGTGCCACCAGCAGGGGACAAACCTGGGGCACCGGGGAGCTGTTTTTT
CATSRGQTWGTGELFF
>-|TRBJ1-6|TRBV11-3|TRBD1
TGTGCCAGCAGCTACGGACAGGGAGGGTCACCCCTCCACTTT
CASSYGQGGSPLHF
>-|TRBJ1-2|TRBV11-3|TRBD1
TGTGCCAGCAGCTTAATGACAGGGGGCGCGGGCTATGGCTACACCTTC
CASSLMTGGAGYGYTF
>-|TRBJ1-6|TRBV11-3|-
TGTGCCAGCAGCTTGGAGGCCAATAATTCACCCCTCCACTTT
CASSLEANNSPLHF
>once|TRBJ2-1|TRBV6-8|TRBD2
TGTGCCAGCAGTTACGGTAGCGGGAGTGTCGAGCAGTTCTTC
CASSYGSGSVEQFF
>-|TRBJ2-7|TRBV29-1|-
TGCAGCGGGGGGTCTTCGGTGAGCTCCTACGAGCAGTACTTC
CSGGSSVSSYEQYF
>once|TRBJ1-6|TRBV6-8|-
TGTGCCAGCGGAGACCCCCCATATACCCCCCTCCACTTT
CASGDPPYTPLHF
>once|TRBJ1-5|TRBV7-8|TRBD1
TGTGCCAGCAGCCCGGACAGGGGGTGGGGCAATCAGCCCCAGCATTTT
CASSPDRGWGNQPQHF
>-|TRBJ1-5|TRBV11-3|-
TGTGCCAGCAGCTTTAGAGTGGGGGGGAGCAATCAGCCCCAGCATTTT
CASSFRVGGSNQPQHF
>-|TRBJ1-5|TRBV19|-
TGTGCCAGTAGTCTCGACACCAAACCCAATCAGCCCCAGCATTTT
CASSLDTKPNQPQHF
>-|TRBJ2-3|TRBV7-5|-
TGTGCCAGCAGCAACACAGGGCCGGGCGATACGCAGTATTTT
CASSNTGPGDTQYF
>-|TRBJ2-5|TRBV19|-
TGTGCCAGTAGTCCCCCAGGGCATCAAGAGACCCAGTACTTC
CASSPPGHQETQYF
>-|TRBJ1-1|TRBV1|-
TGCGCCAGCAGCCAAGTCCGTGTACGCGGGACAGGGGCGGCTGAAGCTTTCTTT
CASSQVRVRGTGAAEAFF
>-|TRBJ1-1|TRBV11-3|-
TGTGCCAGCAGCTTCTTGTGGTCGAACACTGAAGCTTTCTTT
CASSFLWSNTEAFF
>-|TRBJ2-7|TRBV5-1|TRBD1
TGCGCCAGCAGCTTCCAAGGGACAGGGAATGAGCAGTACTTC
CASSFQGTGNEQYF
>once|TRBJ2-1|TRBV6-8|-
TGTGCCAGCAGGTGGGGCTCCTACAATGAGCAGTTCTTC
CASRWGSYNEQFF
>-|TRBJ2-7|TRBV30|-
TGTGCCTGGAGACAGGGAGGTTACGAGCAGTACTTC
CAWRQGGYEQYF
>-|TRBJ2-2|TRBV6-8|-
TGTGCCAGCAAAATCGAACTGTCCACCGGGGAGCTGTTTTTT
CASKIELSTGELFF
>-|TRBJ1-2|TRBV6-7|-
TGTGCCAGCCACAGGGCCAACTATGGCTACACCTTC
CASHRANYGYTF
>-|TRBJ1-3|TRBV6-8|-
TGTGCCAGCAGTTACCCAGGACCACGCGGGGGCACCATATATTTT
CASSYPGPRGGTIYF
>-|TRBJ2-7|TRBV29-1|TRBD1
TGCAGCGTTGAAGTCCGGCAGGGGGTTCTTCTATACGAGCAGTACTTC
CSVEVRQGVLLYEQYF
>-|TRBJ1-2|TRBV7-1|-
TGTGCCAGCAGCGATACACCGCCCTATGGCTACACCTTC
CASSDTPPYGYTF
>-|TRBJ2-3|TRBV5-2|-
TGTGCCAGCAGCTTAGGTCCGCTTAGAGGTCCGTATTTT
CASSLGPLRGPYF
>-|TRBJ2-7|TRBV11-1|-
TGTGCCAGCAGCTTCCGTCGCGAGGGAAGCGAGCAGTACTTC
CASSFRREGSEQYF
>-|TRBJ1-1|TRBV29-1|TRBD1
TGCAGCGTGGGACAGGAAGGGCGCACTGAAGCTTTCTTT
CSVGQEGRTEAFF
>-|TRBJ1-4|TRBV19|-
TGTGCCAGTAGCTTACTATCGACAGCAGCTGAAAAACTGTTTTTT
CASSLLSTAAEKLFF
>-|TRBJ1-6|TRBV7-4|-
TGTGCCAGCAGCCTTCAGGGGAACGATTCACCCCTCCACTTT
CASSLQGNDSPLHF
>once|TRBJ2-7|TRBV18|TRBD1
TGTGCCAGCTCACGGACAGGGTTAGGCTACGAGCAGTACTTC
CASSRTGLGYEQYF
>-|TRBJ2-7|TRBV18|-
TGTGCCAGCTCACCATACAGGGAGGGCGGCGAGCAGTACTTC
CASSPYREGGEQYF
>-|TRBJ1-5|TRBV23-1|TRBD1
TGCGCCAGCAGCCCTGCCGGGACAGTCAATCAGCCCCAGCATTTT
CASSPAGTVNQPQHF